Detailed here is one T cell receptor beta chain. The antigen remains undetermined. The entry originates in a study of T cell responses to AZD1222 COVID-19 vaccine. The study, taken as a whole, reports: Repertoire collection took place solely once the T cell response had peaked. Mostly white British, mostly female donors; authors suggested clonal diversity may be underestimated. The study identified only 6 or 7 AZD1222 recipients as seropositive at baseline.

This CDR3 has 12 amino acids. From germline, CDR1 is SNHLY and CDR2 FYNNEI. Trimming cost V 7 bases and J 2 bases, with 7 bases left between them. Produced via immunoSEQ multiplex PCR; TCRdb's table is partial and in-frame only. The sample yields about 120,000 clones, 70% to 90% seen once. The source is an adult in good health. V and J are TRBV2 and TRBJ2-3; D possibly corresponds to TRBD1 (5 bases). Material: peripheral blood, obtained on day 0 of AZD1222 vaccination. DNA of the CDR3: TGTGCCAGCATCGGACACACAGATACGCAGTATTTT. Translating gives CASIGHTDTQYF.